Presented here are 23 T cell receptor beta chains from one specimen sequenced in a study of blood T cell repertoires in COVID-19. Assay used: immunoSEQ multiplex PCR; TCRdb lists only in-frame clones, some missing. There are about 120,000 clones in the sample; more than 80% occur only once, and around a quarter lies in the top ten. The source material was peripheral blood. These receptors came from a man aged 70 or older with active or convalescent COVID-19.

The V gene is TRBV14, the J gene TRBJ2-2; TRBD2 agrees at 12 bases. The CDR3 totals 16 residues. Germline V gene lookup returns CDR1 SGHDN and CDR2 FVKESK. The V and J ends lost 5 bases and 4 bases, in that order; junction bases with no gene match: 5. Here the CDR3 reads CASSKLAGGFTGELFF. DNA for the CDR3: TGTGCCAGCAGCAAACTAGCGGGAGGTTTCACCGGGGAGCTGTTTTTT.

V and J are TRBV9 and TRBJ2-7; 7 bases line up with TRBD2. V was pared by 3 bases and J by 3 bases, with 9 bases of the junction left unmatched. The CDR3 is 15 amino acids. Per germline, CDR1 SGDLS and CDR2 YYNGEE. The CDR3, as DNA: TGTGCCAGCAGCGCCCAGGCGGGAGACTTCTACGAGCAGTACTTC. Its protein product is CASSAQAGDFYEQYF.

CDR3 DNA: TGTGCCAGCAGACAGGGCCTTCAGCCCCAGCATTTT. Residues: CASRQGLQPQHF. This chain connects TRBV28 to TRBJ1-5; possible D gene TRBD1, 6 bases. V was pared by 6 bases and J by 6 bases, with 9 bases between. Germline CDR1 and CDR2: MDHEN and SYDVKM. CDR3 length: 12 amino acids.

For the CDR3, the DNA is TGCGCCAGCAGCGCCAACAGTAACACAGATACGCAGTATTTT. It yields the protein CASSANSNTDTQYF. V is TRBV5-1 and J is TRBJ2-3; D gene unclear. Germline CDR1 SGHRS, CDR2 YFSETQ. The V end was cut by 4 bases, the J end by 2 bases, with 11 bases between. The length of the CDR3 is 14 residues.

The chain recombines TRBV6-6 with TRBJ1-1; no reliable D call. Trimming stripped 2 bases from V and 4 bases from J, with 8 bases between. In germline, CDR1 is MNHNY, CDR2 SVGAGI (reference sequence). This CDR3 has 13 amino acids. CDR3 loop: CASSYGHPTEAFF. DNA of the CDR3: TGTGCCAGCAGTTACGGCCATCCCACTGAAGCTTTCTTT.

Points on this clone: Within the sample, other DNA sequences also encode this same CDR3. The V gene is TRBV28, the J gene TRBJ2-1, with TRBD2 matching over 12 bases. V lost 6 bases and J lost 4; bases outside the gene matches: 4. CDR1 and CDR2 from the germline V gene are MDHEN and SYDVKM. There are 15 residues in the CDR3. In DNA form, the CDR3 reads TGTGCCAGCAGACCCGGGACTAGCGGGTACAATGAGCAGTTCTTC. This sequence encodes CASRPGTSGYNEQFF.

This chain links TRBV6-5 with TRBJ1-2, with 10 bases that match TRBD1. V trimming: 6 bases; J trimming: 7 bases; junction bases outside the gene matches: 8. The CDR3 spans 14 residues. Germline CDR1 MNHEY, CDR2 SVGAGI. This chain's CDR3 is CASSSGQGTSGYTF. The CDR3 nucleotides read TGTGCCAGCAGCTCGGGACAGGGGACAAGTGGCTACACCTTC.

CDR3 nucleotides: TGTGCCAGTAGTATAGGAGACAGGGAGCACACTGAAGCTTTCTTT. It codes for CASSIGDREHTEAFF. The rearrangement joins TRBV19 to TRBJ1-1; 7 bases line up with TRBD1. V shed 1 base, J shed 3 bases, and the junction held 5 bases outside the gene matches. The CDR3 has 15 residues. CDR1 and CDR2 (germline): LNHDA, SQIVND (reference sequence).

This chain uses TRBV7-2 with TRBJ2-3; D call uncertain. The germline CDR1 and CDR2 sequences are SGHTA and FQGNSA. V lost 5 bases and J lost 3, with 9 bases in between. CDR3 length: 13 amino acids. CDR3: CASSPPGTDTQYF. The DNA for the CDR3 is TGTGCCAGCAGCCCCCCGGGTACAGATACGCAGTATTTT.

In DNA, the CDR3 is TGTGCCAGCAGTTTAACGGGTACCACTGAAGCTTTCTTT. Amino acid sequence: CASSLTGTTEAFF. The chain uses TRBV27 and TRBJ1-1; D is unclear. V lost 2 bases, J lost 4 bases, and 8 bases lay in between. The CDR3 is made up of 13 amino acids. The germline V gene has CDR1 MNHEY and CDR2 SMNVEV (reference sequence).

The genes are TRBV28 and TRBJ1-5; 9 bases agree with TRBD1. The CDR3 has 18 residues. Germline trimming cut 4 bases from V and 0 bases from J; bases unmatched to any gene: 10. Looked up from germline, CDR1 is MDHEN and CDR2 is SYDVKM. The CDR3 spells CASSSPTGGTYSNQPQHF. CDR3 bases: TGTGCCAGCAGTTCCCCGACAGGGGGGACATATAGCAATCAGCCCCAGCATTTT. The entire variable domain, with the rest obtained from reference TRBV28 and TRBJ1-5, is as follows: DVKVTQSSRYLVKRTGEKVFLECVQDMDHENMFWYRQDPGLGLRLIYFSYDVKMKEKGDIPEGYSVSREKKERFSLILESASTNQTSMYLCASSSPTGGTYSNQPQHFGDGTRLSIL.

The V and J genes are TRBV24-1 and TRBJ1-1; D uncertain. This CDR3 has 13 amino acids. The V end lost 4 bases, the J end lost 8 bases, and 13 bases lay between the germline ends. Looked up from germline, CDR1 is KGHDR and CDR2 is SFDVKD. This CDR3 reads CATSDLPGREAFF. In DNA, the CDR3 is TGTGCCACCAGTGACCTACCTGGCAGGGAAGCTTTCTTT.

This chain joins TRBV5-1 and TRBJ2-3, with 7 bases matching TRBD1. CDR1 and CDR2 from the germline V gene are SGHRS and YFSETQ. The V segment lost 3 bases and the J segment 4 bases; nucleotides outside the gene matches: 8. The CDR3 is 15 residues long. DNA for the CDR3: TGCGCCAGCAGCTCAACCGGGACAGTGGCAGATACGCAGTATTTT. This translates into CASSSTGTVADTQYF.

This clone has a single count. The gene calls are TRBV7-9 and TRBJ2-3, with TRBD2 as a possible D gene (5 bases). This CDR3 spans 13 amino acids. Trimming pared 1 base from V and 6 bases from J, leaving 8 bases between. CDR1 and CDR2 from the germline V gene are SEHNR and FQNEAQ (reference sequence). Here the CDR3 DNA reads TGTGCCAGCAGCTTAGGAGGGTACGATACGCAGTATTTT. It encodes CASSLGGYDTQYF.

This chain joins TRBV19 and TRBJ2-2, with 8 nucleotides matching TRBD1. The junction had 10 bases not matched to a gene; V was cut back by 5 bases and J by 5 bases. The CDR3 covers 16 residues. Per the germline V gene, CDR1 is LNHDA and CDR2 is SQIVND (reference sequence). The CDR3 sequence: CASSSRTGLGTGELFF. The CDR3 nucleotides are TGTGCCAGTAGTTCAAGGACAGGGCTGGGGACCGGGGAGCTGTTTTTT.

The chain links TRBV10-2 to TRBJ2-5; D is uncertain. The V end was cut by 0 bases, the J end by 1 base, with 9 bases between. This CDR3 region has 15 residues. Germline V CDR1 and CDR2: WSHSY, SAAADI. CDR3 bases: TGCGCCAGCAGTGAGTCGGCGGCGGTCCAAGAGACCCAGTACTTC. Amino acid sequence: CASSESAAVQETQYF.

The V gene is TRBV6-5, the J gene TRBJ2-7, with D maybe TRBD2 (6 bases). Trimming cost V 6 bases and J 2 bases, with 14 bases left between them. The CDR3 has 14 residues. CDR1 and CDR2 (germline): MNHEY, SVGAGI. CDR3 bases: TGTGCCAGCAGCTCGGGACTGGGGACCTACGAGCAGTACTTC. It encodes CASSSGLGTYEQYF.

The rearrangement uses TRBV18 and TRBJ1-2; D uncertain. Trimming shortened V by 6 bases and J by 6 bases, and 23 bases separated the two germline ends. CDR3 length: 16 amino acids. From germline, CDR1 is KGHSH and CDR2 LQKENI. The CDR3 sequence is CASSRGDAPKRDGYTF. The CDR3 coding sequence is TGTGCCAGCTCGCGCGGGGATGCGCCAAAGAGGGATGGCTACACCTTC. Based on the CDR3 plus reference TRBV18 and TRBJ1-2, the full variable domain is NAGVMQNPRHLVRRRGQEARLRCSPMKGHSHVYWYRQLPEEGLKFMVYLQKENIIDESGMPKERFSAEFPKEGPSILRIQQVVRGDSAAYFCASSRGDAPKRDGYTFGSGTRLTVV.

The gene calls are TRBV5-6 and TRBJ2-7, with D unresolved. V was trimmed by 0 bases and J by 2 bases, leaving 6 bases between them. Germline values: CDR1 SGHDT, CDR2 YYEEEE. The CDR3 runs 13 residues. The DNA of the CDR3 is TGTGCCAGCAGCTTGGGCGGAACCTACGAGCAGTACTTC. Residues: CASSLGGTYEQYF.

This clone was recorded only once. In the same sample, other DNA sequences code for this CDR3. The rearrangement links TRBV11-2 to TRBJ2-2, with 8 bases lining up with TRBD1. The ends lost 2 bases at V and 5 bases at J; junction bases unmatched: 4. The CDR3 runs 15 residues. Germline CDR1 SGHAT, CDR2 FQNNGV. CDR3 sequence: CASSLQGADTGELFF. Written as DNA, the CDR3 is TGTGCCAGCAGCTTACAGGGGGCAGATACCGGGGAGCTGTTTTTT.

The V call is TRBV5-4, the J call TRBJ2-6, with D perhaps matching TRBD1 (5 bases). Trimming shortened V by 0 bases and J by 4 bases, and 11 bases separated the two germline ends. The CDR3 has 16 residues. Per germline, CDR1 SGHNT and CDR2 YYREEE (reference sequence). The CDR3 protein is CASSLAGSGGANVLTF. CDR3 sequence (DNA): TGTGCCAGCAGCTTGGCAGGGTCGGGCGGGGCCAACGTCCTGACTTTC. Full variable domain (missing parts from reference TRBV5-4 and TRBJ2-6): ETGVTQSPTHLIKTRGQQVTLRCSSQSGHNTVSWYQQALGQGPQFIFQYYREEENGRGNFPPRFSGLQFPNYSSELNVNALELDDSALYLCASSLAGSGGANVLTFGAGSRLTVL.

For this clone: One junction end does not reproduce the germline sequence, and a read error may be involved. The chain is built from TRBV6-6 and TRBJ2-2; no firm D call. CDR1 and CDR2 (germline): MNHNY, SVGAGI (reference sequence). The CDR3 consists of 14 residues. The CDR3 loop is CAGSYSQNTGELFF. The CDR3 DNA sequence: TGTGCCGGCAGTTATTCCCAGAACACCGGGGAGCTGTTTTTT.

The rearrangement links TRBV5-1 to TRBJ1-1, with D possibly being TRBD1 (5 bases). Germline V gene data show CDR1 as SGHRS and CDR2 as YFSETQ. V was cut by 5 bases and J by 3 bases, with 20 bases left in between. CDR3 length equals 16 residues. CDR3 region: CASRAGTGGADTEAFF. The CDR3 nucleotides read TGCGCCAGCAGAGCGGGGACGGGGGGTGCAGACACTGAAGCTTTCTTT. Full variable domain (rest looked up from reference TRBV5-1 and TRBJ1-1): KAGVTQTPRYLIKTRGQQVTLSCSPISGHRSVSWYQQTPGQGLQFLFEYFSETQRNKGNFPGRFSGRQFSNSRSEMNVSTLELGDSALYLCASRAGTGGADTEAFFGQGTRLTVV.